This TCR beta chain was identified during a study of blood T cells in healthy people across ages (dated by TCRdb to 2015 to 2017). Background on the whole study: In model experiments, template switching captured about one uniquely barcoded TCR beta cDNA molecule for every two T cells. To track age-related changes in TCR beta repertoire diversity, the study relied on deep sequencing normalized with unique cDNA molecular identifiers. The donors were split into four age groups: young (average around 17 years), middle-aged (39), aged (over 55) and long-lived (under 90). Donors of different ages were randomly distributed across sequencing lanes to avoid experimental bias. The study analyzed two additional independent replicas of 1 million unique cDNA reads from the same blood draw for two donors, one aged 18 to 30 and one aged 80 or older. Beyond this particular receptor, the publication reports: The long-lived group showed more naive CD4+ T cells, fewer expanded clones and increased TCR diversity than the aged group, suggesting age selection. As age increased, observed TCR beta diversity per million T cells dropped in a roughly linear way, and a significant reduction was already evident by age about 40. Since profiling was done on bulk unsorted PBMCs, naive and antigen-experienced compartments could not be conclusively compared. The percentage of naive T cells measured by flow cytometry correlated strongly with observed TCR beta diversity. Estimates of total diversity from one million sequenced T cells were regarded as lower bounds and underestimates. Because the CMV infection status of the donors was unknown, age-related changes in expanded clonotypes may potentially have been confounded.

The donors were some 39 Caucasian individuals from Russia, aged about 6 to 100 years, who were systemically healthy. About 9.1 milliliters of peripheral blood were collected from each donor into EDTA-treated Vacutainer tubes. Ficoll-Paque density-gradient centrifugation was used to isolate PBMCs, with at least 6 million obtained per sample. Trizol reagent was used to extract total RNA from PBMCs, with at least 5 micrograms per sample. For every donor, flow cytometry on a PBMC aliquot measured the percentage of naive CD45RAhigh/CD27high T cells. To prepare the library, 5' RACE was applied. The sequencer listed for this sample is Illumina HiSeq 2500. The second PCR ran for roughly 7 to 11 cycles and used a J-beta primer mix along with a sample-barcoded 5' primer. A unique molecular identifier was introduced onto each TCR beta cDNA molecule by a template-switch 5' adaptor carrying 12 random nucleotides. Each sample yielded at least 3 million CDR3-containing paired-end reads. First-strand cDNA synthesis was performed from all RNA using the Mint cDNA synthesis kit, with priming by a TRBC-specific oligonucleotide. After uracil-DNA glycosylase treatment, a first 18-cycle PCR used universal primers M1SS and BC2_uni_R on all cDNA. In the paper's pipeline: Each sample was normalized by randomly selecting 1 million high-quality reads, each carrying a distinct molecular identifier. Reads sharing molecular identifiers were discarded rather than binned into consensus sequences. CDR3 identification, clonotype clustering and error correction used MiTCR with a Q25 quality threshold and the strictest error-elimination algorithm. A nonparametric unseen species model with Euler transformation was used to estimate a lower bound on total TCR beta diversity. TCRdb passed the public sequencing reads through fastp at Q25 and MiXCR, retaining productive beta sequences. Records with the same CDR3 protein are collapsed into one entry carrying the most frequent genes and DNA. The V and J calls shown here were made by TCRdb, not taken from the authors' results. Present in this sample are more than 650,000 distinct CDR3 sequences, roughly 20% of which were seen just once. The ten largest clones capture around 21% of the sample.

Counted from cysteine to phenylalanine, this CDR3 has 16 amino acids. Kept here is only the CDR3 DNA, which spans 48 bases and is read in frame from base 1. V is reduced by 0 bases and J by 1 base, leaving a spacing of 15 bases between them. CDR1 DFQATT and CDR2 SNEGSKA were looked up in the germline V gene (reference sequence). Remarks on this clonotype: Its antigen has not been determined. The record has no base qualities; no much larger clone is one base away.

The sequence was collected from a man aged 65 to 79 in good health. The sequencing input was blood. The chain couples TRBV20-1 to TRBJ2-5; the D region possibly corresponds to TRBD1 (6 bases align). The DNA sequence is given as TGCAGTGCTAGAGATGTTGGACAGTCATTCCAAGAGACCCAGTACTTC. It encodes CSARDVGQSFQETQYF.